Listed here are 32 T cell receptor beta chains from one sample, sequenced in a study of tumor and adjacent non-tumor tissue in lung cancer. No cell sorting was done before RNA was extracted from the tissue. More than 3 cm separated this lung sample from the edge of the tumor. Three rounds of nested PCR, following a modified ARM-PCR protocol, produced the TCRbeta library. One entry per CDR3 protein, called by TCRdb with MiXCR from the multiplex PCR reads. This table has 50,000 to 70,000 distinct CDR3 sequences, roughly two thirds appearing once. The specimen was distant non-tumor lung tissue. The receptors here all came from a man between 65 and 85 years old with non-small cell lung cancer.

The CDR3 loop is CASSSTGDYNEQFF. The CDR3 bases are TGTGCCAGCAGCTCGACCGGGGACTACAATGAGCAGTTCTTC. The chain joins TRBV5-4 to TRBJ2-1, with D perhaps matching TRBD2 (5 bases). Trimming removed 3 bases from V and 3 bases from J, with 10 bases in between. CDR3 length: 14 amino acids. CDR1 and CDR2 from the germline V gene are SGHNT and YYREEE (reference sequence).

There are many counts of this clonotype. The gene calls are TRBV6-1 and TRBJ2-2; D might be TRBD1 (6 bases). Germline CDR1 is MNHNS and CDR2 is SASEGT. Trimming took 7 bases from V and 2 from J, leaving 14 bases between them. This CDR3 is 15 amino acids long. CDR3 nucleotide sequence: TGTGCCAGCACCCCGGGACAACCAAACACCGGGGAGCTGTTTTTT. This translates into CASTPGQPNTGELFF.

The rearrangement links TRBV28 to TRBJ2-1; D gene uncertain. CDR1 is MDHEN, CDR2 SYDVKM, per germline. Trimming removed 10 bases at V and 7 bases at J, with 17 bases between. This CDR3 has 13 residues. This chain's CDR3 is CANIPRVKNEQFF. The CDR3 DNA follows: TGTGCCAACATTCCAAGGGTCAAGAATGAGCAGTTCTTC.

This chain connects TRBV28 to TRBJ2-3; a possible D gene is TRBD1 (5 bases). CDR3 length equals 14 residues. The germline V gene encodes CDR1 MDHEN and CDR2 SYDVKM. Between the trimmed V and J ends, which lost 7 bases and 3 bases, there was a span of 14 bases. CDR3: CASNRQLRTDTQYF. CDR3 DNA: TGTGCCAGCAATCGACAGCTGCGGACAGATACGCAGTATTTT.

Worth noting for this clonotype: Relative to the germline gene, one junction end is altered; a read error may explain this. The gene calls are TRBV29-1 and TRBJ1-2; D not resolved. CDR1 and CDR2 (germline): SQVTM, ANQGSEA. CDR3 length equals 15 residues. CDR3 residues: CSLEDLVRKSGGYTF. In DNA form, the CDR3 reads TGCAGCCTTGAGGATCTTGTAAGGAAATCGGGAGGCTACACCTTC.

This clonotype was observed a few times. V is TRBV28 and J is TRBJ2-7; 12 bases fit TRBD2. This CDR3 region has 16 residues. Germline V gene sequence: CDR1 MDHEN, CDR2 SYDVKM. The V and J ends lost 3 bases and 0 bases, in that order; junction bases with no gene match: 3. The CDR3 DNA is TGTGCCAGCAGTTTCCTGACTAGCGGGAGCTCCTACGAGCAGTACTTC. It codes for CASSFLTSGSSYEQYF.

The table lists this clonotype with a count of one. Germline and junction disagree at one end, which may indicate a read error. The chain couples TRBV30 to TRBJ2-1, with 7 bases fitting TRBD1. Germline assignment: CDR1 GTSNPN and CDR2 SVGIG (reference sequence). This CDR3 is built from 12 residues. The DNA of the CDR3 is TGTACCTGGAGGAAACAGGGGACTGAGCAGTTCTTC. This sequence encodes CTWRKQGTEQFF.

This clonotype has just a few counts. A junction end diverges from the germline sequence, so it may reflect a read error. J is TRBJ2-5 and V is TRBV10-2; D perhaps matches TRBD2 (6 bases). The CDR3 is 14 residues long. In germline, CDR1 is WSHSY, CDR2 SAAADI. DNA for the CDR3: TGCGTCAGCAATGATGCGGGGCCCAAGGAGACCCAGTACTTC. It codes for CVSNDAGPKETQYF.

Notes on this clonotype: One end of the junction does not line up with germline, which may come from a read error. This chain joins TRBV6-6 and TRBJ2-7, with 9 positions matching TRBD2. This CDR3 has 14 amino acids. Germline CDR1 and CDR2: MNHNY and SVGAGI (reference sequence). CDR3 amino acids: CASNIAGAAYEQYF. The CDR3 nucleotides are TGTGCTAGCAACATAGCGGGGGCCGCCTACGAGCAGTACTTC.

Concerning this clonotype itself: The junction differs from germline at one of its ends, possibly a read error. This chain joins TRBV11-2 and TRBJ2-3, with D tentatively TRBD1 (5 bases). The germline V gene encodes CDR1 SGHAT and CDR2 FQNNGV. The CDR3 is 16 residues long. This chain's CDR3 is CASSPQGLGPADTEYF. CDR3 nucleotide sequence: TGTGCCAGCAGCCCCCAGGGCCTGGGCCCTGCAGATACGGAGTATTTT.

With regard to this clonotype: One end of the junction is discordant with germline, which a read error may explain. The V call is TRBV5-6, the J call TRBJ2-3, with D maybe TRBD2 (7 bases). Germline V gene data show CDR1 as SGHDT and CDR2 as YYEEEE. This CDR3 is built from 15 residues. Written as DNA, the CDR3 is TGTGCCATCAGCGGAAACCGCGGGGGCACAGATATGCAGTATTTT. The encoded protein is CAISGNRGGTDMQYF.

On this clonotype: This may arise from a read error, as a much more abundant clone is one base away. Since the CDR3 does not end with the conserved phenylalanine or tryptophan, this likely comes from a read error. The chain employs TRBV29-1 and TRBJ2-7, with 8 nucleotides matching TRBD1. Germline V lookup: CDR1 SQVTM, CDR2 ANQGSEA. Trimming at V came to 5 bases and at J to 1 base, leaving 7 bases not matched to a gene. This CDR3 is 14 amino acids long. The CDR3 coding sequence is TGCAGCGTTCGTTCTCAGGGGGCTTCCTACGAGCAGTACTCC. It is translated as CSVRSQGASYEQYS.

V gene TRBV18 combines with J gene TRBJ1-2; possible D gene TRBD1, 6 bases. The CDR3 is 16 amino acids. Germline values: CDR1 KGHSH, CDR2 LQKENI. V was shortened by 0 bases and J by 1 base, with 12 bases between the two germline ends. CDR3 nucleotides: TGTGCCAGCTCACCACCGAGGACAGCCCATAACTATGGCTACACCTTC. Its protein product is CASSPPRTAHNYGYTF.

As regards this clonotype: One end of the junction varies from germline; a read error may be responsible. This chain connects TRBV29-1 to TRBJ2-2; 10 nucleotides agree with TRBD1. From germline, CDR1 is SQVTM and CDR2 ANQGSEA. This CDR3 is 18 amino acids long. The CDR3 region has the DNA TGCGGCGTTGAGGGAAACGAAGGGACAGGGGCGAACACCGGGGAGCTGTTTTTT. Amino acid sequence: CGVEGNEGTGANTGELFF.

Ten or more counts support this clonotype. V and J are TRBV29-1 and TRBJ2-2; D gene uncertain. V gave up 6 bases and J gave up 2 bases, with 13 bases separating them. Germline V gene sequence: CDR1 SQVTM, CDR2 ANQGSEA. The CDR3 contains 14 residues. CDR3 region: CSVLDTLNTGELFF. Here the CDR3 DNA reads TGCAGCGTCCTCGACACCTTAAACACCGGGGAGCTGTTTTTT.

As regards this clonotype: One junction end disagrees with the germline gene, perhaps due to a read error. The chain carries TRBV10-3 and TRBJ2-3; 11 bases are a match to TRBD2. The CDR3 covers 15 residues. CDR1 ENHRY and CDR2 SYGVKD come from the germline V gene. CDR3 protein: CAISLSGGARGTQYF. DNA for the CDR3: TGTGCCATCAGCCTTAGCGGGGGGGCCAGAGGTACGCAATATTTT.

In regard to this clonotype: An end of the junction differs from the germline gene, which may be a read error. V usage is TRBV5-6 and J usage is TRBJ2-1; 7 bases match TRBD1. The CDR3 contains 15 residues. Germline V lookup: CDR1 SGHDT, CDR2 YYEEEE. The CDR3 sequence is CTSSLVWARGSEQFF. CDR3 sequence (DNA): TGTACCAGCAGCTTGGTATGGGCCAGGGGGAGTGAGCAGTTCTTC.

As to this clonotype: Being one base from a much bigger clone, this may be a read error. The rearrangement uses TRBV6-1 and TRBJ2-4; D possibly corresponds to TRBD1 (5 bases). CDR1 MNHNS and CDR2 SASEGT come from the germline V gene. CDR3 size: 16 residues. The CDR3 region is CASRSGDSTDRNIQCF. CDR3 coding DNA: TGTGCCAGTCGCAGTGGAGACTCAACCGACAGAAACATTCAGTGCTTC.

As to this clonotype: This may come from a read error, since a much larger clone is one base off. J is TRBJ2-1 and V is TRBV6-1, with D tentatively TRBD2 (5 bases). Germline loops: CDR1 MNHNS, CDR2 SASEGT. The CDR3 has 15 amino acids. The CDR3 DNA reads TGTGCCAGCAGTGAAGACAGCGGTTCCTACATTGAGCAGTTCTTC. It encodes CASSEDSGSYIEQFF.

Many counts were recorded for this clonotype. The V and J genes are TRBV28 and TRBJ2-1; the match to TRBD2 covers 11 bases. The V gene end was trimmed by 2 bases and the J gene end by 5 bases; junction bases not matched to a gene: 8. Germline loops: CDR1 MDHEN, CDR2 SYDVKM. There are 17 residues in the CDR3. The CDR3 spells CASSLVLAGAMNNEQFF. In DNA form, the CDR3 reads TGTGCCAGCAGTTTAGTACTAGCGGGAGCCATGAACAATGAGCAGTTCTTC.

This clonotype appeared many times. The chain uses TRBV29-1 and TRBJ1-1; D is ambiguous. The V end lost 5 bases, the J end lost 6 bases, and 13 bases lay between the germline ends. CDR1 SQVTM and CDR2 ANQGSEA come from the germline V gene. CDR3 size: 12 residues. The CDR3: CSVRIKRAEAFF. The CDR3 region has the DNA TGCAGCGTTCGCATCAAACGCGCTGAAGCTTTCTTT.

Remarks on this clonotype: This may come from a read error, since a much larger clone is one base off. This chain links TRBV28 with TRBJ2-7; TRBD1 matches 7 bases. The CDR3 has 13 amino acids. Germline values: CDR1 MDHEN, CDR2 SYDVKM. The CDR3 protein is CVSRQGQPYEQYF. In DNA, the CDR3 is TGTGTCAGCAGACAGGGACAACCCTACGAGCAGTACTTC.

This chain connects TRBV7-3 to TRBJ2-2; 7 bases match TRBD1. In germline, CDR1 is SGHTA, CDR2 FQGTGA. The J segment lost 4 bases and the V segment lost 6 bases, leaving 11 bases of the junction unmatched. This CDR3 spans 16 amino acids. The CDR3 loop is CASRQGGRGGTGELFF. In nucleotides, the CDR3 is TGTGCCAGCAGACAAGGGGGCAGGGGCGGCACCGGGGAGCTGTTTTTT.

On this clonotype itself: This clone may be a read error of a much larger clone one base away. The chain joins TRBV6-4 to TRBJ2-1; D not resolved. The CDR3 is 15 amino acids. Trimming cost V 4 bases and J 0 bases, with 10 bases left between them. Germline values: CDR1 MRHNA, CDR2 SNTAGT. The CDR3 nucleotides read TGTGCCAGCAGTGCTACTGCGAGCTCCTACAATGAGCAGTTCTTC. Amino acids: CASSATASSYNEQFF.

V gene TRBV2 combines with J gene TRBJ2-3, with 8 positions matching TRBD2. This CDR3 contains 15 residues. With V trimmed by 7 bases and J by 3 bases, 9 bases remained unmatched. The germline CDR1 and CDR2 sequences are SNHLY and FYNNEI. Written as DNA, the CDR3 is TGTGCCAGCACCCTTAGCGGGGTGAGGACAGATACGCAGTATTTT. Protein product: CASTLSGVRTDTQYF.

This clonotype was detected many times. Here the CDR3 reads CASSSVGTGGTDTQYF. CDR3 nucleotides: TGTGCCAGCAGCTCAGTAGGGACAGGGGGAACAGATACGCAGTATTTT. This chain connects TRBV11-2 to TRBJ2-3; 11 nucleotides agree with TRBD1. The CDR3 contains 16 residues. Germline lookup yields CDR1 SGHAT and CDR2 FQNNGV. Trimming at V came to 4 bases and at J to 3 bases, leaving 6 bases not matched to a gene.

This clonotype was recorded at least ten times. The V call is TRBV29-1, the J call TRBJ2-3; 9 bases align to TRBD2. Germline CDR1 is SQVTM and CDR2 is ANQGSEA. The CDR3 loop spans 15 amino acids. After removal of 6 bases from V and 4 bases from J, the junction contained 11 bases not matched to a gene. The CDR3 protein is CSVRVSGSRSDTQYF. In DNA form, the CDR3 reads TGCAGCGTGAGGGTTAGCGGGAGTCGCTCAGATACGCAGTATTTT.

Regarding this clonotype: A read error may account for a junction end that differs from germline. The CDR3 here is CASSQGLARAGDLFF. The CDR3 DNA reads TGTGCCAGCAGCCAAGGACTAGCAAGGGCCGGGGATCTGTTCTTT. This chain uses TRBV14 with TRBJ2-2, with TRBD2 matching over 7 bases. Germline-derived CDR1 and CDR2 are SGHDN and FVKESK. CDR3 length equals 15 residues.

This chain links TRBV7-9 with TRBJ2-1, with D possibly matching TRBD2 (5 bases). V was pared by 3 bases and J by 6 bases, with 15 bases between. This CDR3 has 15 residues. The germline V gene encodes CDR1 SEHNR and CDR2 FQNEAQ (reference sequence). In DNA form, the CDR3 reads TGTGCCAGCAGCTTTCGGGAACCCACCCGCAATGAGCAGTTCTTC. It encodes CASSFREPTRNEQFF.

In regard to this clonotype: Since a much larger clone is just one base distant, this may be a read error. The V call is TRBV28, the J call TRBJ2-7; 8 nucleotides match TRBD2. The germline V gene has CDR1 MDHEN and CDR2 SYDVKM. This CDR3 is built from 14 residues. V was clipped by 7 bases and J by 3 bases; unmatched bases: 8. For the CDR3, the DNA is TGTGCCAGCACCCCCTCGGGGGGGATCTACGAGCAGTACTTC. This codes for CASTPSGGIYEQYF.

About this clonotype itself: A single base separates this from a much larger clone, so it may be a read error. This chain uses TRBV12-3 or TRBV12-4 with TRBJ2-3; 9 bases fit TRBD1. There are 16 residues in the CDR3. The V and J ends lost 6 bases and 3 bases, in that order; junction bases with no gene match: 10. This CDR3 is CASSRLGQGRTDTQYF. The CDR3 coding sequence is TGTGCCAGCAGCAGACTTGGACAGGGGAGAACAGATACGCAGTATTTT.

To note about this clonotype: This may stem from a read error, because a much larger clone lies one nucleotide away. The chain links TRBV4-1 to TRBJ1-2, with TRBD1 identical over 8 bases. V lost 2 bases, J lost 5 bases, and 7 bases stayed unmatched. CDR3 length: 15 amino acids. Germline V lookup: CDR1 MGHRA, CDR2 YSYEKL. The CDR3 DNA follows: TGCGCCAGCAGCCAACCAGGGGGCGCAAAATATGGCTACACCTTC. Its protein is CASSQPGGAKYGYTF.